This T cell receptor (beta chain) originates from a study of blood T cells in healthy people across ages. In its sample, this clonotype was seen a few times. Donors were healthy Caucasian individuals from Russia aged roughly 6 to 95. Per sample, at least 5 micrograms of total RNA were extracted. This CDR3 contains 15 residues. The V and J ends lost 4 bases and 2 bases respectively, with 13 bases between them. Germline CDR1 reads MNHNS; CDR2 reads SASEGT. With a J-beta primer mix and a sample-barcoded 5' primer, a second PCR ran about 7 to 12 cycles. Every cDNA molecule carried a tag from a template-switch adaptor bearing 12 random nucleotides. One entry per CDR3 protein results from TCRdb running MiXCR on the 5' RACE reads. The sample shows fewer than 800,000 distinct CDR3 sequences, more than 20% of them seen only once. A further study also used this sample, focusing on T cells of mothers and their children. As that report states: Barcodes and 2-4 random nucleotides were added by M1S in the second PCR.

Sequenced input: blood. The chain has TRBV6-1 and TRBJ2-3; D ambiguous. The sequence was collected from a boy aged 5-17 years in good health. CDR3: CASSGRAFPTDTQYF. In nucleotides, the CDR3 is TGTGCCAGCAGTGGCCGGGCCTTTCCCACAGATACGCAGTATTTT.